This T cell receptor beta chain was profiled in a study of beta chain features in type 1 diabetes. There was one heparinised blood draw per donor, averaging around 100 mL. Trimming cost V 5 bases and J 5 bases, with 13 bases left between them. The CDR3 covers 14 residues. CDR1 SGHVS and CDR2 FQNEAQ come from the germline V gene. Findings and caveats of the study: Significant though moderate, a shortening of TCRB CDR3s appeared in all four CD4+ subsets of Type 1 diabetes patients.

Every bit of the isolated RNA underwent reverse transcription, so sequencing read expressed TCRB transcripts. Generated by immunoSEQ multiplex PCR, the TCRdb table keeps only in-frame clones and is missing some. The sample contains around 360,000 clones, roughly 12% of which appear only once. Notes on this clone: The antigen remains undetermined.

The chain joins TRBV7-8 to TRBJ1-5; the D is unclear. The TCR was taken from a woman under 30 with type 1 diabetes. What was sequenced was naive CD4+ T cells from blood. CDR3 nucleotides: TGTGCCAGCAGCAGCAAGCCCCTCGATCAGCCCCAGCATTTT. As protein: CASSSKPLDQPQHF.